This T cell receptor (beta chain) was recorded in a study of beta chain features in type 1 diabetes. Overall study results and limits: Type 1 diabetes patients had moderately but significantly shorter TCRB CDR3s in all four CD4+ subsets.

On this clone: Antigen specificity is unknown.

The CDR3 length is 16 residues. Trimming shortened V by 0 bases and J by 6 bases, and 12 bases separated the two germline ends. Germline assignment: CDR1 LGHNA and CDR2 YSLEER. Sequenced material consisted of expressed TCRB transcripts (all of the isolated RNA was reverse transcribed). The repertoire was sequenced with immunoSEQ multiplex PCR; TCRdb's copy has only in-frame clones and lacks some. The sample lists approximately 600,000 clones; 9.5% to 15% were seen once. The rearrangement links TRBV4-3 to TRBJ1-6; D ambiguous. The sequencing input was naive CD4+ T cells from blood. This receptor was obtained from a man younger than 40 with type 1 diabetes. This chain's CDR3 is CASSQDLYESNSPLHF. The DNA of the CDR3 is TGCGCCAGCAGCCAAGATTTGTATGAGTCTAATTCACCCCTCCACTTT.